The clone carrying this T cell receptor beta chain was detected many times. The source of the sample is a study of T cell repertoires in cytomegalovirus infection. The CDR3 has 16 amino acids. The germline gives CDR1 SGHTA, CDR2 FQGNSA. J gave up 1 base and V 1 base, and 5 bases lay outside the gene matches. TCRdb reanalysed the reads using MiXCR and keeps one entry per CDR3 protein. Altogether 250,000 to 350,000 distinct CDR3 sequences are present, over 20% being singletons, with the ten largest covering about 14%. The sequence was obtained from a human donor in good health (CMV status not recorded). Some clones in this sample may be carry-over from other donors' samples. Sequencing was carried out using PBMCs. The rearrangement joins TRBV7-2 to TRBJ2-5, with 8 bases aligning to TRBD2. CDR3 bases: TGTGCCAGCAGCTTAGGCTTTAGCGGGGCCCAAGAGACCCAGTACTTC. The encoded protein is CASSLGFSGAQETQYF.